This T cell receptor (beta chain) originates from a study of T cells in Graves' hyperthyroidism and ophthalmopathy. Study-wide results and limits: Through a model of 13 V-J features, ophthalmopathy was separated from stable hyperthyroidism. Ophthalmopathy was model-predicted a median roughly six months pre-onset.

TCR beta CDR3 sequences were amplified from RNA transcripts. Carried out on the TCR CDR3, a first-round RT-PCR used the HTBI primer set. Each CDR3 protein is one row after TCRdb ran MiXCR on the multiplex PCR reads. The sample shows approximately 700,000 distinct CDR3 sequences, 45% of them seen only once. The length of the CDR3 is 16 residues. V was clipped by 2 bases and J by 5 bases; unmatched bases: 6. The germline gives CDR1 SGHDT, CDR2 YYEEEE. Turning to this clonotype: As yet, its antigen is unknown.

This sequence was found in an adult man with Graves' disease, either hyperthyroidism or ophthalmopathy (not recorded which). The rearrangement links TRBV5-6 to TRBJ2-7, with 14 nucleotides matching TRBD2. Sequenced sample: peripheral blood or thyroid tissue (not recorded which). The CDR3 sequence is CASSLGGTSGSHEQYF. The CDR3 DNA sequence: TGTGCCAGCAGCTTAGGCGGGACTAGCGGGAGTCACGAGCAGTACTTC.